This TCR beta chain appears in the sequencing data of a study of blood T cell repertoires in COVID-19. Overall study context: Spain, Italy and the United States supplied samples that represented acute and convalescent COVID-19. In each case, the material was cDNA or gDNA derived from T cells, B-cell-depleted T cells, or PBMCs.

This CDR3 is built from 15 residues. CDR1 MNHEY and CDR2 SMNVEV come from the germline V gene (reference sequence). The ends were cut back, 0 bases at V and 10 bases at J, with 13 bases in the middle. In the authors' workflow: Using reference gene primer amplification, nucleated cell counts were estimated. Generated by immunoSEQ multiplex PCR, the TCRdb table keeps only in-frame clones and is missing some. The DNA gave D and trimming, while V, J and clone size come from that table. This sample yields 150,000 to 200,000 clones, of which 86% are seen a single time; roughly 8% belongs to the top ten. The chain joins TRBV27 to TRBJ1-6; no reliable D call. Sequenced sample: peripheral blood. This TCR was sampled from a man between 60 and 75 years old with acute or convalescent COVID-19. Written as DNA, the CDR3 is TGTGCCAGCAGTTTATCGTCTCGCCCAACATCACCCCTCCACTTT. Residues: CASSLSSRPTSPLHF.